One and the same sample provided the 20 T cell receptor beta chains below, sequenced in a study of cytomegalovirus exposure and HLA in healthy donors. A multiplex PCR was run with 60 Vbeta primers and 13 Jbeta primers. Profiled with immunoSEQ multiplex PCR; TCRdb holds only in-frame clones, not every one. Of 90,000 to 120,000 clones listed, roughly three quarters are singletons. Sequenced input: PBMCs. These receptors came from a man aged 18 to 30 in good health and CMV-seronegative.

The chain employs TRBV7-2 and TRBJ2-5; D not resolved. Germline CDR1 and CDR2: SGHTA and FQGNSA. The CDR3 loop spans 14 amino acids. V gave up 5 bases and J gave up 2 bases, with 12 bases separating them. CDR3 DNA sequence: TGTGCCAGCAGCCCTTATGGGCAGCAAGAGACCCAGTACTTC. Amino acids: CASSPYGQQETQYF.

The chain couples TRBV15 to TRBJ1-1; D ambiguous. Germline V CDR1 and CDR2: LNHNV, YYDKDF (reference sequence). With 4 bases removed from V and 3 bases from J, the gap between germline ends came to 9 bases. The CDR3 is 13 amino acids. The CDR3 protein is CATSMGWDTEAFF. CDR3 nucleotide sequence: TGTGCCACCAGCATGGGCTGGGACACTGAAGCTTTCTTT.

The V call is TRBV4-3, the J call TRBJ1-2; possible D gene TRBD1, 5 bases. The CDR3 sequence is 17 residues long. CDR1 LGHNA and CDR2 YSLEER come from the germline V gene. The V and J ends lost 0 bases and 0 bases respectively, with 14 bases between them. The chain's CDR3 is CASSQDGRDRSNYGYTF. The DNA of the CDR3 is TGCGCCAGCAGCCAAGATGGGAGGGACCGATCTAACTATGGCTACACCTTC.

V usage is TRBV5-1 and J usage is TRBJ2-1; D is perhaps TRBD2 (5 bases). CDR3 length equals 14 residues. Per the germline V gene, CDR1 is SGHRS and CDR2 is YFSETQ. Trimming took 1 base from V and 8 from J, leaving 13 bases between them. CDR3 sequence reads: CASSLRTSVDEQFF. The CDR3 DNA is TGCGCCAGCAGCTTGCGAACTAGTGTAGATGAGCAGTTCTTC. The entire variable domain, with the rest obtained from reference TRBV5-1 and TRBJ2-1, is as follows: KAGVTQTPRYLIKTRGQQVTLSCSPISGHRSVSWYQQTPGQGLQFLFEYFSETQRNKGNFPGRFSGRQFSNSRSEMNVSTLELGDSALYLCASSLRTSVDEQFFGPGTRLTVL.

The chain uses TRBV28 and TRBJ2-1, with a weak D call TRBD2 (6 bases). CDR1 is MDHEN and CDR2 is SYDVKM in the germline V gene. V was pared by 6 bases and J by 10 bases, with 22 bases between. There are 15 residues in the CDR3. CDR3: CASRPTGGVSGEQFF. The CDR3 DNA reads TGTGCCAGCAGGCCTACAGGAGGGGTGTCGGGGGAGCAGTTCTTC.

CDR3: CASRGAGVVDTQYF. In DNA form, the CDR3 reads TGTGCCAGCCGGGGTGCGGGGGTGGTAGATACGCAGTATTTT. This chain uses TRBV5-4 with TRBJ2-3; 7 bases match TRBD2. The CDR3 extends over 14 amino acids. V lost 7 bases and J lost 5; bases outside the gene matches: 10. The V gene's germline CDR1 is SGHNT and CDR2 YYREEE (reference sequence).

The chain carries TRBV25-1 and TRBJ2-5, with 10 bases aligning to TRBD1. Looked up from germline, CDR1 is MGHDK and CDR2 is SYGVNS. The CDR3 covers 12 residues. The J segment lost 7 bases and the V segment lost 8 bases, leaving 4 bases of the junction unmatched. The CDR3 DNA reads as TGTGCCAGCTCAGGACAGGGGGTGACCCAGTACTTC. Its protein product is CASSGQGVTQYF.

The chain employs TRBV7-9 and TRBJ2-2; 9 positions agree with TRBD2. The germline gives CDR1 SEHNR, CDR2 FQNEAQ (reference sequence). The length of the CDR3 is 16 residues. Trimming removed 4 bases from V and 4 bases from J; junction bases left unmatched: 7. CDR3 sequence reads: CASSSPGLAPTGELFF. CDR3 nucleotide sequence: TGTGCCAGCAGCTCCCCCGGACTAGCGCCCACCGGGGAGCTGTTTTTT.

CDR3 loop: CASSFVAGRGDTQYF. The CDR3 nucleotides read TGTGCCAGCAGTTTTGTGGCGGGGAGGGGAGATACGCAGTATTTT. This rearrangement joins TRBV27 to TRBJ2-3; TRBD2 aligns across 7 bases. The V gene end was trimmed by 3 bases and the J gene end by 5 bases; junction bases not matched to a gene: 8. Germline values: CDR1 MNHEY, CDR2 SMNVEV (reference sequence). This CDR3 contains 15 residues.

V usage is TRBV5-1 and J usage is TRBJ2-1; 10 bases fit TRBD2. J gave up 4 bases and V 5 bases, and 3 bases lay outside the gene matches. This CDR3 spans 14 amino acids. Germline V CDR1 and CDR2: SGHRS, YFSETQ. The CDR3 DNA reads TGCGCCAGCAGAGCGGGGGGGAATTACAATGAGCAGTTCTTC. It yields the protein CASRAGGNYNEQFF.

In the case of this clone: Compared with germline, one end of the junction differs, possibly owing to a read error. The chain combines TRBV7-9 with TRBJ1-2; tentative D call: TRBD1 (6 bases). Germline V gene data show CDR1 as SEHNR and CDR2 as FQNEAQ (reference sequence). The CDR3 is made up of 14 amino acids. CDR3 in amino acids: CASSLLRGDYGYPF. CDR3 DNA: TGTGCCAGCAGCTTACTCAGGGGTGACTATGGCTACCCCTTC.

The J gene is TRBJ1-4, the V gene TRBV19; D is ambiguous. The germline V gene encodes CDR1 LNHDA and CDR2 SQIVND (reference sequence). The CDR3 totals 14 residues. The germline V and J ends were trimmed by 6 bases and 5 bases, with 13 bases remaining between them. The CDR3, as DNA: TGTGCCAGTAGCCCGACCGGCGGCAATGAAAAACTGTTTTTT. Translation gives CASSPTGGNEKLFF.

The chain carries TRBV5-6 and TRBJ2-7, with D hard to call. This CDR3 has 13 residues. V dropped 0 bases and J dropped 7 bases, with 11 bases sitting between them. Germline V gene lookup returns CDR1 SGHDT and CDR2 YYEEEE. CDR3: CASSLDIPSEQYF. CDR3 bases: TGTGCCAGCAGCTTGGACATACCTTCGGAGCAGTACTTC. Filled out from reference TRBV5-6 and TRBJ2-7, the complete variable domain reads DAGVTQSPTHLIKTRGQQVTLRCSPKSGHDTVSWYQQALGQGPQFIFQYYEEEERQRGNFPDRFSGHQFPNYSSELNVNALLLGDSALYLCASSLDIPSEQYFGPGTRLTVT.

This clone was seen more than once but under ten times. The chain employs TRBV7-9 and TRBJ2-3; maybe TRBD2 (7 bases). Germline values: CDR1 SEHNR, CDR2 FQNEAQ (reference sequence). This CDR3 is 16 amino acids long. Between the trimmed V and J ends, which lost 0 bases and 2 bases, there was a span of 12 bases. The CDR3 reads CASSLARGGFTDTQYF. The CDR3 DNA sequence: TGTGCCAGCAGCTTAGCGAGGGGGGGATTCACAGATACGCAGTATTTT.

The chain couples TRBV7-9 to TRBJ2-3; possible D gene TRBD1, 5 bases. CDR3 size: 16 residues. The germline V gene encodes CDR1 SEHNR and CDR2 FQNEAQ (reference sequence). V was shortened by 5 bases and J by 0 bases, with 15 bases between the two germline ends. This CDR3 reads CASSPRVKNSTDTQYF. In DNA form, the CDR3 reads TGTGCCAGCAGCCCCAGGGTTAAGAACAGCACAGATACGCAGTATTTT.

V is TRBV29-1 and J is TRBJ1-3; D is ambiguous. Trimming removed 7 bases at V and 0 bases at J, with 7 bases between. The V gene's germline CDR1 is SQVTM and CDR2 ANQGSEA. This CDR3 comprises 12 residues. The CDR3 here is CSARSSGNTIYF. The CDR3, as DNA: TGCAGCGCGCGAAGCTCTGGAAACACCATATATTTT.

The chain recombines TRBV7-9 with TRBJ1-1; 10 nucleotides match TRBD1. Germline-derived CDR1 and CDR2 are SEHNR and FQNEAQ (reference sequence). After removal of 4 bases from V and 1 base from J, the junction contained 6 bases not matched to a gene. The CDR3 runs to 16 residues. The CDR3 sequence: CASSSPGQGRNTEAFF. The DNA of the CDR3 is TGTGCCAGCAGCTCACCGGGACAGGGGCGGAACACTGAAGCTTTCTTT.

This clone appeared many times. The chain employs TRBV29-1 and TRBJ1-1; D might be TRBD1 (6 bases). Between the trimmed V and J ends, which lost 6 bases and 8 bases, there was a span of 22 bases. The CDR3 runs to 14 residues. CDR1 and CDR2 (germline): SQVTM, ANQGSEA. This CDR3 is CSVPSVRGLGEAFF. The CDR3 nucleotides read TGCAGCGTCCCGAGCGTGCGGGGGCTGGGGGAAGCTTTCTTT.

This chain uses TRBV6-1 with TRBJ2-7, with D perhaps matching TRBD1 (5 bases). V lost 2 bases, J lost 2 bases, and 13 bases lay in between. The CDR3 runs to 15 residues. The V gene's germline CDR1 is MNHNS and CDR2 SASEGT. In DNA form, the CDR3 reads TGTGCCAGCAGTGAATGGTCAGGGTACACCTACGAGCAGTACTTC. This gives the protein CASSEWSGYTYEQYF.

The J gene is TRBJ2-7, the V gene TRBV28; D is possibly TRBD1 (5 bases). Germline assignment: CDR1 MDHEN and CDR2 SYDVKM. This CDR3 is built from 12 residues. Trimming stripped 5 bases from V and 4 bases from J, with 9 bases between. The CDR3 DNA reads as TGTGCCAGCAGTAGAGACAGATACGAGCAGTACTTC. The encoded protein is CASSRDRYEQYF.